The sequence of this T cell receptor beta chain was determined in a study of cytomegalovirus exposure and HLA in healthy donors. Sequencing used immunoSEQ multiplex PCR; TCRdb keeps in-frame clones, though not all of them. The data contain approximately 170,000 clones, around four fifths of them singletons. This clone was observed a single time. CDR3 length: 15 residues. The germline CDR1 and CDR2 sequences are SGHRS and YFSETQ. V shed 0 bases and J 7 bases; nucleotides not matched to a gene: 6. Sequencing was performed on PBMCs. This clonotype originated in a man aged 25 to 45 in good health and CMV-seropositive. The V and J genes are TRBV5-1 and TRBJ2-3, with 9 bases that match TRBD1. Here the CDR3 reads CASSLVTGGENTQYF. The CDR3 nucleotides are TGCGCCAGCAGCTTGGTGACAGGGGGAGAAAATACGCAGTATTTT.